The following is a T cell receptor beta chain sequence with its context. The data originate from a study of blood T cell repertoires in COVID-19. Study-wide background: There were acute and convalescent COVID-19 samples, and they came from the United States, Italy and Spain. From T cells, B-cell-depleted T cells, or PBMCs came the material, which was cDNA or gDNA.

The CDR3 sequence is 13 residues long. Germline loops: CDR1 SSHAT, CDR2 FNYEAQ (reference sequence). The V gene lost 1 base and the J gene lost 4 bases, with 7 bases spanning the gap. Original methodology: By means of reference gene primer amplification, nucleated cell counts were estimated. The method was immunoSEQ multiplex PCR; TCRdb's version includes in-frame clones alone and lacks a portion of them. That table supplies the V and J calls and clone size; D and trimming were determined from the DNA. The sample includes about 13,000 clones, roughly 93% of them seen just once. The origin of this receptor is a human donor in a cohort sampled during active COVID-19. The chain employs TRBV7-7 and TRBJ2-5, with a tentative D call TRBD1 (6 bases). Sample: peripheral blood. The CDR3 is CASSLDRAETQYF. The CDR3 DNA reads TGTGCCAGCAGCTTAGACAGGGCAGAGACCCAGTACTTC.